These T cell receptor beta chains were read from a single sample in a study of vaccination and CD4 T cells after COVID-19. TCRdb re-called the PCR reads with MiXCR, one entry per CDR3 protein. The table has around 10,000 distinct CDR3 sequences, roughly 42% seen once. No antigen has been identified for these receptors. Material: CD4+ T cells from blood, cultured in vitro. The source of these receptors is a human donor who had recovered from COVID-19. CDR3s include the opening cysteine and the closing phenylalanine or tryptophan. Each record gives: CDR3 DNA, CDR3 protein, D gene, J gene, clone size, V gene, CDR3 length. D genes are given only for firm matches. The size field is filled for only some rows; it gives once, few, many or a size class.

DNA: TGTGCCAGCAGCCCGGGGACGGCCTATAATTCACCCCTCCACTTT
CDR3: CASSPGTAYNSPLHF
D: .
J: TRBJ1-6
size: few
V: TRBV7-6
length: 15

DNA: TGTGCCAGCAGTGAAGAGTTGCAGGGGGCGGGCTACACCTTC
CDR3: CASSEELQGAGYTF
D: TRBD1
J: TRBJ1-2
size: few
V: TRBV2
length: 14

DNA: TGTGCCAGCAGTAGATACCTAAACGGGGGGGCGTCTGAGACCCAGTACTTC
CDR3: CASSRYLNGGASETQYF
D: TRBD2
J: TRBJ2-5
size: .
V: TRBV6-1
length: 17

DNA: TGTGCCAGCAGCTTTCGGGGGTACCACCTGGATGGGACCCAGTACTTC
CDR3: CASSFRGYHLDGTQYF
D: .
J: TRBJ2-5
size: few
V: TRBV5-8
length: 16

DNA: TGCAGTATTAATCAGGGCACTAACCATGGCTACACCTTC
CDR3: CSINQGTNHGYTF
D: .
J: TRBJ1-2
size: .
V: TRBV20-1
length: 13

DNA: TGTGCCAGCAGCTTATTGGCAGCTAACTATGGCTACACCTTC
CDR3: CASSLLAANYGYTF
D: .
J: TRBJ1-2
size: few
V: TRBV7-9
length: 14

DNA: TGTGCCAGCAGTTTAGGAGGGGGGCTCGGCAATGAGCAGTTCTTC
CDR3: CASSLGGGLGNEQFF
D: .
J: TRBJ2-1
size: .
V: TRBV12-3/TRBV12-4
length: 15

DNA: TGTGCCAGCAGCCGGGGACAGGGGGGGAGCGGGGAGCTGTTTTTT
CDR3: CASSRGQGGSGELFF
D: TRBD1
J: TRBJ2-2
size: .
V: TRBV7-2
length: 15

DNA: TGTGCCAGCAGCTTAGAAGGGCCGAACACCGGGGAGCTGTTTTTT
CDR3: CASSLEGPNTGELFF
D: .
J: TRBJ2-2
size: few
V: TRBV7-2
length: 15

DNA: TGTGCCAGCAGCTTGGTTTCCGCGGGGGGGCCAAATACGCAGTATTTT
CDR3: CASSLVSAGGPNTQYF
D: TRBD2
J: TRBJ2-3
size: .
V: TRBV7-2
length: 16

DNA: TGTGTCAGCAGTGGAACCCTTGGAGGGGAGCTGTTTTTT
CDR3: CVSSGTLGGELFF
D: .
J: TRBJ2-2
size: .
V: TRBV2
length: 13

DNA: TGCAGCGTTGAACGGGACAGGGGTCGAGAGACCCAGTACTTC
CDR3: CSVERDRGRETQYF
D: TRBD1
J: TRBJ2-5
size: few
V: TRBV29-1
length: 14

DNA: TGTGCCAGCTCATCAACGGCAGAAAACTATGGCTACACCTTC
CDR3: CASSSTAENYGYTF
D: .
J: TRBJ1-2
size: .
V: TRBV18
length: 14

DNA: TGTGCCAGCTCCGGCGGGGGGGAGAGTCAGCCCCAGCATTTT
CDR3: CASSGGGESQPQHF
D: .
J: TRBJ1-5
size: few
V: TRBV18
length: 14

DNA: TGTGCCAGCAGTCAGGGTTCGAGGGGCTACACCTTC
CDR3: CASSQGSRGYTF
D: .
J: TRBJ1-2
size: few
V: TRBV27
length: 12

DNA: TGTGCCAGCAGTTACAGAATTGGGGGGCTTTCTAACACCGGGGAGCTGTTTTTT
CDR3: CASSYRIGGLSNTGELFF
D: .
J: TRBJ2-2
size: few
V: TRBV6-5
length: 18

DNA: TGTGCCAGCAGCCTAAACAGGGGAAACACTGAAGCTTTCTTT
CDR3: CASSLNRGNTEAFF
D: TRBD1
J: TRBJ1-1
size: .
V: TRBV12-3/TRBV12-4
length: 14

DNA: TGTGCCAGCTCACCACCATCGACGGCCAACTATGGCTACACCTTC
CDR3: CASSPPSTANYGYTF
D: .
J: TRBJ1-2
size: .
V: TRBV18
length: 15

DNA: TGCGCCAGCAGCTTGGAGGGCCGGCGTAATTCACCCCTCCACTTT
CDR3: CASSLEGRRNSPLHF
D: .
J: TRBJ1-6
size: .
V: TRBV5-1
length: 15

DNA: TGTGCCAGCAGCATCACCGGGACTATCCGTGGGGATACGCAGTATTTT
CDR3: CASSITGTIRGDTQYF
D: TRBD2
J: TRBJ2-3
size: .
V: TRBV12-3/TRBV12-4
length: 16

DNA: TGTGCCAGCAGCCCCCGGCGGAGCTCAGAGACCCAGTACTTC
CDR3: CASSPRRSSETQYF
D: .
J: TRBJ2-5
size: few
V: TRBV7-2
length: 14

DNA: TGTGCCTGGGCCACAGGTCGTAGGGGGGATACGCAGTATTTT
CDR3: CAWATGRRGDTQYF
D: .
J: TRBJ2-3
size: once
V: TRBV30
length: 14

DNA: TGTGCCAGCAGTTTTACGGGTGAAGCTTTCTTT
CDR3: CASSFTGEAFF
D: .
J: TRBJ1-1
size: .
V: TRBV12-3/TRBV12-4
length: 11

DNA: TGTGCCAGCAGCTGGGGACAGGGGCAGTATGGCTACACCTTC
CDR3: CASSWGQGQYGYTF
D: TRBD1
J: TRBJ1-2
size: few
V: TRBV11-2
length: 14

DNA: TGTGCCAGCAGCGTGAGCCCCGAGACTGAAGCTTTCTTT
CDR3: CASSVSPETEAFF
D: .
J: TRBJ1-1
size: .
V: TRBV9
length: 13

DNA: TGTGCCTGGAGTGTACCCGGCGGGGGCTACTCTGGAAACACCATATATTTT
CDR3: CAWSVPGGGYSGNTIYF
D: .
J: TRBJ1-3
size: .
V: TRBV30
length: 17

DNA: TGTGCCAGCAGCTTAGTGACAGGCTATGGCTACACCTTC
CDR3: CASSLVTGYGYTF
D: .
J: TRBJ1-2
size: .
V: TRBV11-2
length: 13

DNA: TGTGCCAGCAGCCTCGGACTAGCGGGGGGGTTTTGGAATGAGCAGTTCTTC
CDR3: CASSLGLAGGFWNEQFF
D: TRBD2
J: TRBJ2-1
size: .
V: TRBV12-3/TRBV12-4
length: 17

DNA: TGTGCCTGGATAATGCAGGGTGGCTACGAGCAGTACTTC
CDR3: CAWIMQGGYEQYF
D: .
J: TRBJ2-7
size: .
V: TRBV30
length: 13

DNA: TGTGCCAGCAGTTTCGGGTTTGAAGCGGGTGGCTACACCTTC
CDR3: CASSFGFEAGGYTF
D: .
J: TRBJ1-2
size: .
V: TRBV6-5
length: 14

DNA: TGTGCCAGTAGTATGATAGGCGCGGGGACATTAAGTTCCCACTATGGCTACACCTTC
CDR3: CASSMIGAGTLSSHYGYTF
D: .
J: TRBJ1-2
size: .
V: TRBV19
length: 19

DNA: TGTGCCAGCAGTGAAATATGGGGGAGTTATAATTCACCCCTCCACTTT
CDR3: CASSEIWGSYNSPLHF
D: .
J: TRBJ1-6
size: few
V: TRBV6-1
length: 16

DNA: TGTGCCAGCGTCATTGACAGGGAATATGGCTACACCTTC
CDR3: CASVIDREYGYTF
D: TRBD1
J: TRBJ1-2
size: few
V: TRBV2
length: 13

DNA: TGTGCCTGGGAGTCGGTCTATGGCTACACCTTC
CDR3: CAWESVYGYTF
D: .
J: TRBJ1-2
size: .
V: TRBV30
length: 11

DNA: TGCAGCGGGGACAGGGTGCGTGCTGAAGCTTTCTTT
CDR3: CSGDRVRAEAFF
D: TRBD1
J: TRBJ1-1
size: .
V: TRBV20-1
length: 12

DNA: TGCGCCAGCAGCCAAGCCCCAGAAGGGACCCAGTACTTC
CDR3: CASSQAPEGTQYF
D: .
J: TRBJ2-5
size: few
V: TRBV4-1
length: 13

DNA: TGTGCCAGCAACCCAGCGGGGGGATTAGAGACCCAGTACTTC
CDR3: CASNPAGGLETQYF
D: TRBD2
J: TRBJ2-5
size: .
V: TRBV6-2/TRBV6-3
length: 14

DNA: TGTGCCAGCGGACCGGGCCTGGGGGACACTGAAGCTTTCTTT
CDR3: CASGPGLGDTEAFF
D: .
J: TRBJ1-1
size: once
V: TRBV12-3/TRBV12-4
length: 14

DNA: TGTGCCAGCAGCTTAGGGCAGGGCATAACGTATGGCTACACCTTC
CDR3: CASSLGQGITYGYTF
D: .
J: TRBJ1-2
size: few
V: TRBV7-9
length: 15

DNA: TGTGCCAGCAGTTCGACGGTCAGCTCCTACAATGAGCAGTTCTTC
CDR3: CASSSTVSSYNEQFF
D: .
J: TRBJ2-1
size: .
V: TRBV5-6
length: 15

DNA: TGTGCCAGCAGCTTACAGGGGGCTGATGAGCAGTTCTTC
CDR3: CASSLQGADEQFF
D: TRBD1
J: TRBJ2-1
size: .
V: TRBV5-4
length: 13

DNA: TGTGCCAGCAGCTTCGACCAGAGGGGCTATGGCTACACCTTC
CDR3: CASSFDQRGYGYTF
D: .
J: TRBJ1-2
size: .
V: TRBV7-9
length: 14

DNA: TGTGCCAGCAGCGTAGCGGTACAAGAGACCCAGTACTTC
CDR3: CASSVAVQETQYF
D: .
J: TRBJ2-5
size: few
V: TRBV9
length: 13

DNA: TGCGCCAGCAGCTTACCTGACAGGGAAGTAATAAGCACTGAAGCTTTCTTT
CDR3: CASSLPDREVISTEAFF
D: TRBD1
J: TRBJ1-1
size: few
V: TRBV5-1
length: 17

DNA: TGTGCCAGCAGTTTTTCCGGGGCGGAAAACACCATATATTTT
CDR3: CASSFSGAENTIYF
D: .
J: TRBJ1-3
size: .
V: TRBV7-9
length: 14

DNA: TGCAGTGCTAGATCTCCTGCCGTCAGCGGGGGGTTAGAGACCCAGTACTTC
CDR3: CSARSPAVSGGLETQYF
D: TRBD2
J: TRBJ2-5
size: .
V: TRBV20-1
length: 17

DNA: TGTGCCAGCAGTGAGGCAGGCTCCTATGGCTACACCTTC
CDR3: CASSEAGSYGYTF
D: .
J: TRBJ1-2
size: few
V: TRBV2
length: 13

DNA: TGTGCCAGCAGCCTACGGACAGGGGGCTTAGAGACCCAGTACTTC
CDR3: CASSLRTGGLETQYF
D: TRBD1
J: TRBJ2-5
size: .
V: TRBV3-1
length: 15

DNA: TGTGCCAGCACCGATGTGAGGGGGCGGGGTGAAGCTTTCTTT
CDR3: CASTDVRGRGEAFF
D: TRBD1
J: TRBJ1-1
size: .
V: TRBV11-2
length: 14

DNA: TGTGCCAGCAGTGAAGACAGGGAATCCCGGGATGGCTACACCTTC
CDR3: CASSEDRESRDGYTF
D: .
J: TRBJ1-2
size: few
V: TRBV6-1
length: 15